These 21 T cell receptor beta chains were all obtained from the same sample, sequenced in a study of T cells in Graves' hyperthyroidism and ophthalmopathy. Authors of the study amplified TCR beta CDR3 regions from RNA transcripts. During a first-round RT-PCR of the TCR CDR3, the HTBI primer set was used. Each CDR3 protein is one row after TCRdb ran MiXCR on the multiplex PCR reads. The table includes some 800,000 distinct CDR3 sequences, 38% detected once. The specimen was blood. These receptors originate from a man aged 18-30 years with Graves' hyperthyroidism.

This clonotype appeared a single time. An end of the junction differs from the germline gene, which may be a read error. J is TRBJ2-6 and V is TRBV29-1; 8 bases are a match to TRBD1. Looked up from germline, CDR1 is SQVTM and CDR2 is ANQGSEA. There are 12 residues in the CDR3. The CDR3 loop reads CSASTGASTEAF. DNA for the CDR3: TGCAGCGCCTCGACAGGGGCTAGCACTGAAGCTTTC.

V usage is TRBV29-1 and J usage is TRBJ1-2; 9 nucleotides agree with TRBD1. Germline CDR1 is SQVTM and CDR2 is ANQGSEA. J lost 8 bases, V lost 3 bases, and 7 bases had no gene match. This CDR3 is 13 amino acids long. CDR3 amino acids: CSVDRTGVLGYTF. The DNA of the CDR3 is TGCAGCGTTGACCGGACAGGGGTCTTGGGCTACACCTTC.

This clonotype was seen ten or more times. This chain uses TRBV7-8 with TRBJ1-4; no clear D. Per the germline V gene, CDR1 is SGHVS and CDR2 is FQNEAQ. The CDR3 runs to 14 residues. The germline V and J ends were trimmed by 5 bases and 4 bases, with 11 bases remaining between them. For the CDR3, the DNA is TGTGCCAGCAGCGAGGGCCTGCATAATGAAAAACTGTTTTTT. Translated, it gives CASSEGLHNEKLFF.

The chain couples TRBV7-9 to TRBJ1-3, with a tentative D call TRBD1 (5 bases). Per germline, CDR1 SEHNR and CDR2 FQNEAQ (reference sequence). The V and J ends lost 4 bases and 3 bases respectively, with 10 bases between them. This CDR3 comprises 14 residues. DNA for the CDR3: TGTGCCAGCAGCTCCCAGGGATATGGAAACACCATATATTTT. This translates into CASSSQGYGNTIYF.

This chain joins TRBV10-3 and TRBJ1-2; TRBD1 matches 10 bases. The CDR3 contains 14 residues. The trim removed 10 bases at V and 4 bases at J, leaving 9 bases unmatched. CDR1 is ENHRY and CDR2 is SYGVKD in the germline V gene. The CDR3 nucleotides are TGTGCCACCGGGACAGGGGCAGGAACCTATGGCTACACCTTC. Its translation is CATGTGAGTYGYTF.

This clonotype has a handful of counts. CDR3 DNA: TGTGCCAGCAGCCAAGGGACAGGGCCTGACTATGGCTACACCTTC. Protein sequence: CASSQGTGPDYGYTF. This chain links TRBV7-2 with TRBJ1-2; 9 bases line up with TRBD1. The junction had 7 bases not matched to a gene; V was cut back by 5 bases and J by 3 bases. Germline V lookup: CDR1 SGHTA, CDR2 FQGNSA. The CDR3 length is 15 residues.

A few counts support this clonotype. The CDR3 does not end in the conserved phenylalanine or tryptophan, so this is likely a read error. This sequence joins TRBV20-1 and TRBJ1-1; D call uncertain. Germline assignment: CDR1 DFQATT and CDR2 SNEGSKA (reference sequence). The CDR3 runs to 11 residues. V was cut by 5 bases and J by 10 bases, with 14 bases left in between. The CDR3 region has the DNA TGCAGTGCTTTCCTAGTGGGGTCAGCTTTCCTT. Residues: CSAFLVGSAFL.

Ten or more counts support this clonotype. CDR3 sequence: CASTGDGQPQHF. The CDR3 nucleotides are TGTGCCAGCACAGGCGACGGTCAGCCCCAGCATTTT. The chain recombines TRBV2 with TRBJ1-5; D is unresolved. Germline V gene sequence: CDR1 SNHLY, CDR2 FYNNEI. CDR3 size: 12 residues. The V end was cut by 7 bases, the J end by 6 bases, with 10 bases between.

Notes on this clonotype: This clone may be a read error of a much larger clone one base away. The chain combines TRBV29-1 with TRBJ1-2, with D hard to call. Germline V gene sequence: CDR1 SQVTM, CDR2 ANQGSEA. This CDR3 has 13 residues. This CDR3 is CSVEDPARLGYAF. As DNA, the CDR3 is TGCAGCGTTGAAGATCCTGCGAGGCTTGGCTACGCCTTC.

This clonotype came up many times. The genes are TRBV6-5 and TRBJ1-2, with 10 bases fitting TRBD1. The CDR3 runs to 13 residues. Germline CDR1 is MNHEY and CDR2 is SVGAGI. Trimming removed 6 bases from V and 4 bases from J; junction bases left unmatched: 2. CDR3 region: CASRRDRGYGYTF. The CDR3 nucleotides are TGTGCCAGCAGACGGGACAGGGGCTATGGCTACACCTTC.

The chain carries TRBV25-1 and TRBJ1-4; 8 nucleotides line up with TRBD1. The CDR3 loop spans 15 amino acids. Trimming removed 2 bases from V and 5 bases from J; junction bases left unmatched: 4. CDR1 and CDR2 (germline): MGHDK, SYGVNS. The CDR3 here is CASSEPTGANEKLFF. CDR3 nucleotide sequence: TGTGCCAGCAGTGAACCGACAGGGGCCAATGAAAAACTGTTTTTT. Supplemented by reference TRBV25-1 and TRBJ1-4, the full variable domain reads EADIYQTPRYLVIGTGKKITLECSQTMGHDKMYWYQQDPGMELHLIHYSYGVNSTEKGDLSSESTVSRIRTEHFPLTLESARPSHTSQYLCASSEPTGANEKLFFGSGTQLSVL.

The rearrangement uses TRBV20-1 and TRBJ2-7; the match to TRBD2 covers 9 bases. CDR1 and CDR2 (germline): DFQATT, SNEGSKA (reference sequence). V trimming: 6 bases; J trimming: 0 bases; junction bases outside the gene matches: 3. The CDR3 runs to 13 residues. CDR3 in DNA: TGCAGTGCCGGTAGCGGGGGCTCCTACGAGCAGTACTTC. As protein: CSAGSGGSYEQYF.

Worth noting for this clonotype: With only one base between it and a far larger clone, this is likely a read error. No conserved phenylalanine or tryptophan ends this CDR3, so it is likely a read error. J is TRBJ1-2 and V is TRBV5-4; D might be TRBD1 (6 bases). The CDR3 is 13 amino acids. The germline V gene encodes CDR1 SGHNT and CDR2 YYREEE (reference sequence). Trimming cost V 1 base and J 3 bases, with 7 bases left between them. In nucleotides, the CDR3 is TGTGCCAGCAGCTTGCCAGGGGACTATGGCTACACCCTC. It encodes CASSLPGDYGYTL.

This clonotype was seen only a few times. This rearrangement joins TRBV11-3 to TRBJ1-3; D gene uncertain. Germline CDR1 is SGHNT and CDR2 is YENEEA. This CDR3 spans 12 amino acids. Trimming shortened V by 7 bases and J by 2 bases, and 6 bases separated the two germline ends. The CDR3 loop reads CASKSPGNTIYF. Written as DNA, the CDR3 is TGTGCCAGCAAAAGTCCTGGAAACACCATATATTTT.

The V gene is TRBV18, the J gene TRBJ1-2, with a possible D match to TRBD1 (5 bases). The CDR3 has 14 residues. CDR1 is KGHSH and CDR2 is LQKENI in the germline V gene. The V gene lost 4 bases and the J gene lost 1 base, with 10 bases spanning the gap. This CDR3 reads CASSQGRVNYGYTF. In DNA, the CDR3 is TGTGCCAGCTCACAGGGCAGGGTTAACTATGGCTACACCTTC. Using reference TRBV18 and TRBJ1-2 for the parts outside the CDR3, the full variable domain is NAGVMQNPRHLVRRRGQEARLRCSPMKGHSHVYWYRQLPEEGLKFMVYLQKENIIDESGMPKERFSAEFPKEGPSILRIQQVVRGDSAAYFCASSQGRVNYGYTFGSGTRLTVV.

The CDR3 here is CASSGGGFSYEQYF. The CDR3 nucleotides are TGTGCCAGCAGCGGAGGTGGCTTCTCCTACGAGCAGTACTTC. The rearrangement links TRBV9 to TRBJ2-7; no reliable D call. This CDR3 comprises 14 residues. The V gene's germline CDR1 is SGDLS and CDR2 YYNGEE. V was pared by 3 bases and J by 0 bases, with 10 bases between.

V gene TRBV5-1 combines with J gene TRBJ1-6; no definite D call. Germline V CDR1 and CDR2: SGHRS, YFSETQ. The CDR3 is 12 amino acids. V was pared by 5 bases and J by 8 bases, with 8 bases between. CDR3 DNA: TGCGCCAGCAGTATAGGGTATTCACCCCTCCACTTT. Amino acids: CASSIGYSPLHF.

In its sample, this clonotype was seen once. The genes are TRBV10-3 and TRBJ2-7, with D hard to call. V lost 1 base and J lost 5, with 9 bases in between. This CDR3 region has 13 residues. Germline V CDR1 and CDR2: ENHRY, SYGVKD. The CDR3 spells CAISELPGHEQYF. The CDR3 DNA is TGTGCCATCAGTGAGTTACCCGGCCACGAGCAGTACTTC.

This clonotype has only a few counts. This sequence joins TRBV6-5 and TRBJ1-4; D remains unclear. CDR1 and CDR2 from the germline V gene are MNHEY and SVGAGI. CDR3 size: 13 residues. The V end was cut by 9 bases, the J end by 8 bases, with 16 bases between. CDR3 amino acids: CASRWMMDEKLFF. CDR3 in DNA: TGTGCCAGTCGCTGGATGATGGACGAAAAACTGTTTTTT.

On this clonotype: One end of the junction fails to match germline, which may point to a read error. The chain joins TRBV24-1 to TRBJ2-1; 14 bases fit TRBD2. Germline CDR1 is KGHDR and CDR2 is SFDVKD. The CDR3 length is 16 residues. The CDR3 reads CATSESTSGRAWEQLF. CDR3 coding DNA: TGTGCCACCAGTGAGTCGACTAGCGGGAGGGCCTGGGAGCAGCTCTTC.

Many counts were recorded for this clonotype. CDR3 bases: TGTGCCAGCAGCTTAGTATGGACTGGGACGAACACTGAAGCTTTCTTT. The encoded protein is CASSLVWTGTNTEAFF. The V call is TRBV7-9, the J call TRBJ1-1; TRBD1 might be the D (5 bases). Germline CDR1 is SEHNR and CDR2 is FQNEAQ (reference sequence). The CDR3 is 16 amino acids. Trimming removed 1 base at V and 1 base at J, with 13 bases between.